Listed here is a single T cell receptor (beta chain). Its antigen target is currently unknown. The record has no base qualities; no much larger clone is one base away. V is reduced by 6 bases and J by 6 bases, leaving a spacing of 12 bases between them. According to the germline V gene, CDR1 reads MDHEN and CDR2 reads SYDVKM. The CDR3 goes from the cysteine to the phenylalanine over 12 residues. The entry retains the CDR3 DNA only, 36 bases that are in frame from base 1. To separate naive from memory CD4+ T cells, cryopreserved PBMCs first underwent CD4 enrichment and then EasySep naive CD4+ T cell enrichment. For more than eight days, about 9.8 x 10^4 sorted naive or memory CD4+ T cells were cultured together with CEF peptides and T cell-depleted PBMCs at a 1:1 ratio. In general, triplicate replicate wells were used for every peptide culture condition. PBMCs were isolated from leukapheresis product or whole blood by Ficoll-Paque PLUS gradient centrifugation. The PBMCs went either fresh into the expansion assay or into cryopreservation at -140 degrees C. The QIAamp Micro DNA Kit was used to extract genomic DNA from the CD4+ T cells.

The data were taken from a study of CD4 T cells in relation to SARS-CoV-2 and coronaviruses (dated by TCRdb to the early 2020s). Study-wide context: In the ViraFEST assay, PBMCs were cultured with antigen for under twelve days, after which TCR beta CDR3s were sequenced to identify antigen-specific clonal expansions. Across all 12 patients in the full convalescent cohort, ages ranged from roughly 21 to 75 years, with a median of 38. The approximately twelve convalescent patients included 8 males and 4 females; two subjects were Hispanic. Using patient-derived lymphoblastoid cell lines, the shared crossreactive spike epitopes were mapped to their HLA restriction. Memory CD4+ T cell crossreactivity between SARS-CoV-2 and common cold coronavirus spike proteins was assessed at the TCR clonotype level in the study. The Adaptive Biotechnologies TCR-sequencing kit was used to sequence samples from a few pre-COVID donors and the naive versus memory experiments, whereas other data were Illumina-based. A different, Illumina-based TCR-beta assay was used to sequence expansion assays from other donors in the study. What the work shows at the level of the full study, not this receptor alone: Crossreactive clones showed significantly weaker SARS-CoV-2-driven expansion than monoreactive clones, consistent with antigenic imprinting. Memory CD4+ clonotypes crossrecognizing SARS-CoV-2 and at least one common cold coronavirus spike were found in around 71% of donors. Crossreactivity analysis was centred on spike protein, so crossreactivity against other viral proteins was not assessed. No donor contributed both pre-pandemic and post-infection samples, which limited tracing the source of pre-existing responses. Naive versus memory sequencing indicated that memory recall responses, rather than primary responses primed during culture, are detected by the assay. Small numbers of patients and of tested TCRs limited the study.

CEF-cultured naive and memory CD4+ T cell DNA received survey-level immunoSEQ TCR-beta sequencing. The published analysis was carried out like this. During preprocessing, nonproductive sequences were removed, along with CDR3s that did not begin with C, did not end with F or W, or were shorter than 7 amino acids. Antigen-specific clonotypes were called with the MANAFEST web app on the basis of expansion relative to the reference and to other culture wells. A clone was considered positive if the clone showed significant expansion compared with the reference culture in 2 of 3 replicate wells at an FDR below 0.05. A further requirement for positive clones was significant expansion compared with all other tandem wells, along with an odds ratio above 5. Cultured and uncultured naive and memory CD4+ repertoires were searched for previously identified spike- and CEF-reactive CDR3s. After three terminal residues were trimmed from each end, CDR3 homology was quantified as pairwise Levenshtein distance using the stringdist R package. TCRdb mirrors the immuneACCESS table, restricted to in-frame sequences. Some clones are absent from its copies; in checked studies, under half trace to an unresolved V gene, and the reason for the others is unknown. V and J calls plus clone size are reproduced from that table; the DNA served to infer D and trimming. The sample data list around 31,000 clones, and roughly four fifths of these were observed just once. Around 3.7% of the sample is in the top ten clones.

This receptor was taken from an adult with COVID-19. This chain joins TRBV28 to TRBJ2-7, with TRBD2 tentatively as D gene (6 bases match). Input material: memory CD4+ T cells from PBMCs, cultured in vitro. The sample's cell subset or site label, decoded: memory (non-naive) CD4+ T cells. CDR3 region: CASSPGVREQYF. The base sequence is TGTGCCAGCAGCCCGGGGGTCCGCGAGCAGTACTTC.